This is a list of T cell receptor beta chains from one sample in a study of T cells in tuberculosis. This table comes from immunoSEQ multiplex PCR, and its TCRdb copy is limited to in-frame clones, with some not included. The sample carries more than 30,000 clones, roughly 86% recorded once. The specimen was PBMCs, collected at tuberculosis diagnosis. The receptors come from an adult with tuberculosis. The CDR3 runs from the conserved cysteine through the conserved F or W. D genes are given only for firm matches. Some rows mark clone size as missing; the rest say once, few, many or name a class of expanded clone.

abundance	v_gene	j_gene	d_gene	CDR3nt	CDR3aa
NA	TRBV27	TRBJ2-1	NA	TGTGCCAGCAGCTCCTTAACTGGTGCAGGCTCCTACAATGAGCAGTTCTTC	CASSSLTGAGSYNEQFF
NA	TRBV27	TRBJ2-2	NA	TGTGCCAGCAGTTTATCGGCAGGGGTCGGAGCCGGGGAGCTGTTTTTT	CASSLSAGVGAGELFF
NA	TRBV29-1	TRBJ2-1	TRBD2	TGCAGCGTTACCGGGACTACCTTAATTGATGAGCAGTTCTTC	CSVTGTTLIDEQFF
NA	TRBV7-8	TRBJ2-5	TRBD1	TGTGCCAGCAGCTTAGCGGGACAGAGGTTTGGAGAGACCCAGTACTTC	CASSLAGQRFGETQYF
NA	TRBV27	TRBJ2-7	TRBD1	TGTGCCAGCAGAATGGGACAGGGGACCTACGAGCAGTACTTC	CASRMGQGTYEQYF
NA	TRBV4-1	TRBJ2-1	NA	TGCGCCAGCAGCCAAGAAAATCTCTCCTACAATGAGCAGTTCTTC	CASSQENLSYNEQFF
NA	TRBV4-2	TRBJ1-6	NA	TGTGCCAGCAGCCAGCCACAGGAGAATTCACCCCTCCACTTT	CASSQPQENSPLHF
NA	TRBV28	TRBJ2-1	TRBD1	TGTGCCAGCAGTTCCGGGACAGCCGACAATGAGCAGTTCTTC	CASSSGTADNEQFF
NA	TRBV6-5	TRBJ2-7	NA	TGTGCCAGCGGAAAACGGGAGTCCTACGAGCAGTACTTC	CASGKRESYEQYF
NA	TRBV21-1	TRBJ2-6	NA	TGTGCCAGCAGCAACGAGGACAGGGCGAACCTTCTAGCTGGGGCCAACGTCCTGACTTTC	CASSNEDRANLLAGANVLTF
NA	TRBV18	TRBJ2-7	NA	TGTGCCAGCTCACCATCGTCTTTATCCTACGAGCAGTACTTC	CASSPSSLSYEQYF
NA	TRBV9	TRBJ2-7	NA	TGTGCCAGCAGCGACCGTTACAACTCCTACGAGCAGTACTTC	CASSDRYNSYEQYF
once	TRBV7-3	TRBJ2-1	NA	TGTGCCAGCAGCTCCTCCTCCCCGGGGAATGAGCAGTTCTTC	CASSSSSPGNEQFF
NA	TRBV11-2	TRBJ2-3	TRBD1	TGTGCCAGCAGCTTAGCTGGACAGGGCAGGCTATCAGATACGCAGTATTTT	CASSLAGQGRLSDTQYF
NA	TRBV14	TRBJ2-1	TRBD2	TGTGCCAGCAGCCGTACAAGTTCCCCCGGGGGGAAGGAGTTCTTC	CASSRTSSPGGKEFF
once	TRBV11-2	TRBJ2-1	NA	TGTGCCAGCAGCTCCCGGGTTTACAATGAGCAGTTCTTC	CASSSRVYNEQFF
NA	TRBV5-6	TRBJ2-7	TRBD1	TGTGCCAGCAGTTTAATGGGACAGACATCCTACGAGCAGTACTTC	CASSLMGQTSYEQYF
NA	TRBV5-6	TRBJ2-7	NA	TGTGCCAGCAGCTCTACCACAGGAGAGCAGTACTTC	CASSSTTGEQYF
NA	TRBV5-1	TRBJ2-7	TRBD1	TGCGCCAGCAGCCCAAGGGCAGGGGGTTCCTACGAGCAGTACTTC	CASSPRAGGSYEQYF
NA	TRBV5-1	TRBJ2-3	TRBD2	TGCGCCAGCAGCACGATGGGGGGAGGGCTGGATACGCAGTATTTT	CASSTMGGGLDTQYF
few	TRBV5-1	TRBJ1-2	TRBD1	TGCGCCAGCAGCTCTGGGAGCACAGGGGGAGGCTCTGGCTACACCTTC	CASSSGSTGGGSGYTF
few	TRBV28	TRBJ1-1	NA	TGTGCCAGCAGTCAGGGGTGGGACACTGAAGCTTTCTTT	CASSQGWDTEAFF
NA	TRBV2	TRBJ1-2	TRBD1	TGTGCCAGCAGCGTCGGACAGGGGGACAACTATGGCTACACCTTC	CASSVGQGDNYGYTF